This T cell receptor (beta chain) was captured by sequencing in a study of HIV-infected children after antiretroviral therapy interruption. Study as a whole: Children had CD4+ above 500, viral load below 50 copies/ml, either treatment arm.

RNA-based 3' RACE libraries used unique molecular identifiers. TCRdb reanalysed the 3' RACE reads using MiXCR and keeps one entry per CDR3 protein. This sample has approximately 89,000 distinct CDR3 sequences; approximately 6.9% occur once, and the top ten carry 0.9% to 1.4%. This clonotype was seen at least ten times. This CDR3 has 14 residues. J lost 5 bases, V lost 6 bases, and 5 bases had no gene match. The germline V gene has CDR1 MNHNY and CDR2 SVGAGI (reference sequence). The sample's treatment: PENTA 11 planned treatment interruption arm or continuous ART arm. This material consisted of CD45RA+ CD4+ T cells from PBMCs, pooled from several time points, taken from a donor given antiretroviral therapy, either interrupted or continuous. Subset reported: naive CD4+ CD45RA+ CD45RO- T cells. V and J are TRBV6-6 and TRBJ2-5; 11 nucleotides align to TRBD2. The sequence was collected from a pool of human donors with HIV. CDR3 sequence reads: CASRLAGAGETQYF. CDR3 nucleotide sequence: TGTGCCAGCAGACTAGCGGGGGCTGGGGAGACCCAGTACTTC.